These 29 T cell receptor beta chains were all obtained from the same sample, sequenced in a study of blood T cell repertoires in COVID-19 (dated by TCRdb to about 2020). Libraries were prepared through the immunoSEQ multiplex PCR assay. TCRdb's version of the immuneACCESS table is confined to in-frame rearrangements and falls short of the full clone set. An unresolved V gene accounts for under half of the shortfall where checked; the remainder is of unknown origin. The sample table contains 80,000 to 95,000 clones; only one count was recorded for approximately 77% of them. The ten largest account for about 10% of the sample. Sequencing was carried out using peripheral blood. The receptors derive from a woman older than 75 with acute or convalescent COVID-19.

The chain has TRBV11-2 and TRBJ1-3, with D perhaps TRBD1 (5 bases). The CDR3 runs to 15 residues. V lost 2 bases and J 0 bases, leaving 8 bases between the germline ends. From germline, CDR1 is SGHAT and CDR2 FQNNGV. The CDR3 sequence is CASSLQGLSGNTIYF. The CDR3 DNA follows: TGTGCCAGCAGCTTACAGGGACTCTCTGGAAACACCATATATTTT.

The chain has TRBV2 and TRBJ1-2, with D perhaps matching TRBD1 (5 bases). Trimming removed 5 bases at V and 8 bases at J, with 18 bases between. Germline CDR1 SNHLY, CDR2 FYNNEI. This CDR3 is built from 14 residues. DNA of the CDR3: TGTGCCAGCAGTCTATTAGTAACAGGTGGGGGCTACACCTTC. As protein: CASSLLVTGGGYTF.

The chain carries TRBV19 and TRBJ2-4, with TRBD2 matching 7 bases. There are 15 residues in the CDR3. Germline values: CDR1 LNHDA, CDR2 SQIVND (reference sequence). With V trimmed by 8 bases and J by 6 bases, 13 bases remained unmatched. The CDR3 nucleotides are TGTGCCAGTTCACAAAGAAGACTAGCAACAAACATTCAGTACTTC. This translates into CASSQRRLATNIQYF.

The chain recombines TRBV29-1 with TRBJ1-2; D is unresolved. This CDR3 has 12 amino acids. Per germline, CDR1 SQVTM and CDR2 ANQGSEA. Trimming pared 7 bases from V and 5 bases from J, leaving 14 bases between. The CDR3 nucleotides read TGCAGCGCCACCGAGGGTCGGTATGGCTACACCTTC. Translated, it gives CSATEGRYGYTF.

This chain connects TRBV6-6 to TRBJ1-1; 8 bases line up with TRBD1. CDR1 is MNHNY, CDR2 SVGAGI, per germline (reference sequence). The CDR3 spans 13 residues. The ends lost 9 bases at V and 0 bases at J; junction bases unmatched: 3. The CDR3 DNA is TGTGCCAGTCAGGGGGCAGTGAACACTGAAGCTTTCTTT. Its protein product is CASQGAVNTEAFF.

This chain joins TRBV5-4 and TRBJ1-5; D possibly corresponds to TRBD1 (5 bases). V lost 2 bases and J lost 3, with 12 bases in between. The CDR3 has 15 residues. The germline V gene encodes CDR1 SGHNT and CDR2 YYREEE (reference sequence). The CDR3 here is CASSFNGRDNQPQHF. CDR3 DNA sequence: TGTGCCAGCAGCTTTAATGGCAGGGACAATCAGCCCCAGCATTTT.

The J gene is TRBJ2-1, the V gene TRBV5-1, with 11 bases lining up with TRBD1. The germline V gene has CDR1 SGHRS and CDR2 YFSETQ. With 3 bases clipped from V and 7 bases from J, the junction kept 6 bases outside the gene matches. This CDR3 contains 15 residues. The CDR3 bases are TGCGCCAGCAGCTCGGGACAGGGGGTTCTGAATGAGCAGTTCTTC. The encoded protein is CASSSGQGVLNEQFF.

This chain links TRBV7-9 with TRBJ1-3; weak D call: TRBD1 (6 bases). CDR3 length: 16 residues. Looked up from germline, CDR1 is SEHNR and CDR2 is FQNEAQ (reference sequence). Trimming stripped 0 bases from V and 4 bases from J, with 13 bases between. CDR3: CASSLASGGRGNTIYF. The CDR3 DNA sequence: TGTGCCAGCAGCTTAGCGTCGGGGGGCAGAGGAAACACCATATATTTT.

This clone was detected a few times. The rearrangement uses TRBV5-1 and TRBJ2-5; 13 bases map to TRBD2. Trimming removed 4 bases from V and 11 bases from J; junction bases left unmatched: 11. CDR3 length: 15 amino acids. Germline CDR1 is SGHRS and CDR2 is YFSETQ. This CDR3 reads CASSTAGTSGAHQYF. In nucleotides, the CDR3 is TGCGCCAGCAGCACCGCCGGGACTAGCGGGGCCCATCAGTACTTC. The full variable domain, completed using reference TRBV5-1 and TRBJ2-5, is KAGVTQTPRYLIKTRGQQVTLSCSPISGHRSVSWYQQTPGQGLQFLFEYFSETQRNKGNFPGRFSGRQFSNSRSEMNVSTLELGDSALYLCASSTAGTSGAHQYFGPGTRLLVL.

The chain combines TRBV6-2 or TRBV6-3 with TRBJ2-3, with TRBD1 identical over 10 bases. The CDR3 covers 15 residues. Germline V CDR1 and CDR2: MNHEY, SVGEGT. V lost 2 bases to trimming and J lost 3 bases; unmatched junction nucleotides: 2. The CDR3 bases are TGTGCCAGCAGTTACGCGGGACAGGGGACAGATACGCAGTATTTT. It encodes CASSYAGQGTDTQYF.

This clone was found a few times. The genes are TRBV5-1 and TRBJ2-1; possibly TRBD2 for D (5 bases). Trimming stripped 5 bases from V and 8 bases from J, with 17 bases between. Germline CDR1 is SGHRS and CDR2 is YFSETQ. This CDR3 has 14 amino acids. This CDR3 reads CASSGLAGSDEQFF. The CDR3 nucleotides are TGCGCCAGCAGTGGGCTAGCCGGTTCTGATGAGCAGTTCTTC.

The gene calls are TRBV6-1 and TRBJ2-5; unclear D gene. Germline CDR1 is MNHNS and CDR2 is SASEGT. This CDR3 contains 12 residues. The germline V and J ends were trimmed by 0 bases and 4 bases, with 3 bases remaining between them. CDR3 sequence reads: CASSEARETQYF. CDR3 nucleotides: TGTGCCAGCAGTGAAGCGCGAGAGACCCAGTACTTC.

This clone was detected only a few times. The V gene is TRBV7-9, the J gene TRBJ2-1, with 12 nucleotides matching TRBD2. Germline trimming cut 1 base from V and 3 bases from J; bases unmatched to any gene: 1. The CDR3 is made up of 16 amino acids. The germline gives CDR1 SEHNR, CDR2 FQNEAQ (reference sequence). CDR3 region: CASSLGLAGVYNEQFF. The CDR3 coding sequence is TGTGCCAGCAGCTTAGGACTAGCGGGAGTCTACAATGAGCAGTTCTTC.

The V gene is TRBV5-1, the J gene TRBJ2-3, with D tentatively TRBD1 (6 bases). Trimming removed 2 bases at V and 3 bases at J, with 10 bases between. There are 14 residues in the CDR3. The germline gives CDR1 SGHRS, CDR2 YFSETQ. CDR3 sequence reads: CASSFPQGTDTQYF. The CDR3, as DNA: TGCGCCAGCAGCTTCCCACAGGGAACAGATACGCAGTATTTT.

The CDR3 bases are TGTGCCAGTAGTATTGGCGGGACGCTAGCCTACAATGAGCAGTTCTTC. Its translation: CASSIGGTLAYNEQFF. The chain joins TRBV19 to TRBJ2-1; tentatively, D is TRBD2 (6 bases). With 3 bases removed from V and 2 bases from J, the gap between germline ends came to 14 bases. The CDR3 runs to 16 residues. The germline gives CDR1 LNHDA, CDR2 SQIVND (reference sequence).

Worth noting for this clone: The sample holds other DNA sequences that translate to the same CDR3. The V call is TRBV7-9, the J call TRBJ2-5; 10 positions agree with TRBD1. J lost 2 bases, V lost 2 bases, and 5 bases had no gene match. Germline CDR1 SEHNR, CDR2 FQNEAQ (reference sequence). The length of the CDR3 is 16 residues. CDR3 protein: CASSLSGTGVQETQYF. DNA for the CDR3: TGTGCCAGCAGCTTATCCGGGACAGGGGTTCAAGAGACCCAGTACTTC.

The genes are TRBV10-3 and TRBJ2-7, with TRBD1 identical over 10 bases. The CDR3 spans 15 residues. V lost 2 bases and J lost 3; bases outside the gene matches: 4. Germline assignment: CDR1 ENHRY and CDR2 SYGVKD. CDR3 region: CAISEGTGASYEQYF. The CDR3 DNA reads as TGTGCCATCAGTGAGGGGACAGGGGCAAGCTACGAGCAGTACTTC.

This sequence joins TRBV18 and TRBJ2-2; TRBD1 agrees at 7 bases. From germline, CDR1 is KGHSH and CDR2 LQKENI. The CDR3 has 17 amino acids. J gave up 2 bases and V 1 base, and 7 bases lay outside the gene matches. The CDR3 region is CASSPRTGVGNTGELFF. For the CDR3, the DNA is TGTGCCAGCTCACCACGTACAGGGGTCGGTAACACCGGGGAGCTGTTTTTT.

The chain couples TRBV4-3 to TRBJ2-7; TRBD1 aligns across 9 bases. V dropped 0 bases and J dropped 3; count of bases not matched to a gene: 6. CDR1 and CDR2 (germline): LGHNA, YSLEER. The CDR3 loop spans 16 amino acids. CDR3 coding DNA: TGCGCCAGCAGCCAAGATTTTGGGACAGGGCGCTACGAGCAGTACTTC. As protein: CASSQDFGTGRYEQYF.

The chain employs TRBV9 and TRBJ2-2; D remains ambiguous. The CDR3 has 13 residues. V was trimmed by 2 bases and J by 3 bases, leaving 5 bases between them. Looked up from germline, CDR1 is SGDLS and CDR2 is YYNGEE. The CDR3 sequence is CASSVQDTGELFF. CDR3 DNA: TGTGCCAGCAGCGTTCAGGACACCGGGGAGCTGTTTTTT.

The chain recombines TRBV11-1 with TRBJ1-2; D may be TRBD1 (6 bases). The CDR3 is 13 residues long. Trimming removed 5 bases from V and 8 bases from J, with 15 bases in between. Germline lookup yields CDR1 SGHAT and CDR2 FQDESV (reference sequence). This chain's CDR3 is CASSPWTAGGYTF. In DNA, the CDR3 is TGTGCCAGCAGCCCCTGGACAGCCGGGGGCTACACCTTC.

CDR3 residues: CASSTPAGGGAYNEQFF. DNA for the CDR3: TGTGCCAGCAGCACCCCCGCGGGCGGAGGGGCCTACAATGAGCAGTTCTTC. The chain is built from TRBV28 and TRBJ2-1; tentative D call: TRBD2 (6 bases). Germline V CDR1 and CDR2: MDHEN, SYDVKM. V gave up 6 bases and J gave up 2 bases, with 20 bases separating them. The CDR3 has 17 amino acids.

The chain couples TRBV5-1 to TRBJ1-1, with 8 nucleotides matching TRBD1. The germline V gene has CDR1 SGHRS and CDR2 YFSETQ. The V and J ends lost 0 bases and 11 bases, in that order; junction bases with no gene match: 6. The CDR3 covers 13 residues. The CDR3 bases are TGCGCCAGCAGCTTGGGACAGGGGATGGAGGCTTTCTTT. It encodes CASSLGQGMEAFF.

This chain joins TRBV6-5 and TRBJ2-5; D may be TRBD1 (5 bases). The CDR3 length is 11 residues. CDR1 and CDR2 (germline): MNHEY, SVGAGI. The V and J ends lost 6 bases and 4 bases respectively, with 6 bases between them. In DNA form, the CDR3 reads TGTGCCAGCAGCGACAGAGAGACCCAGTACTTC. The encoded protein is CASSDRETQYF.

This clone was observed a few times. The chain joins TRBV7-9 to TRBJ2-1; 8 nucleotides match TRBD2. Germline loops: CDR1 SEHNR, CDR2 FQNEAQ (reference sequence). With 2 bases clipped from V and 4 bases from J, the junction kept 4 bases outside the gene matches. CDR3 size: 15 residues. CDR3 residues: CASSLRGGPYNEQFF. The CDR3, as DNA: TGTGCCAGCAGCTTACGGGGGGGGCCGTACAATGAGCAGTTCTTC.

The CDR3 DNA reads as TGCGCCAGCAGCCAACCTGACAGGGCGCTAGCTTTCTTT. It yields the protein CASSQPDRALAFF. The rearrangement links TRBV4-1 to TRBJ1-1, with 7 nucleotides matching TRBD1. Germline loops: CDR1 MGHRA, CDR2 YSYEKL. The CDR3 is 13 residues long. J gave up 10 bases and V 2 bases, and 7 bases lay outside the gene matches.

This CDR3 is CASSWTPTSGAHGRNEQFF. DNA of the CDR3: TGCGCCAGCAGCTGGACACCGACTAGCGGGGCCCACGGACGAAATGAGCAGTTCTTC. The V call is TRBV5-1, the J call TRBJ2-1; 11 bases are shared with TRBD2. Germline V gene lookup returns CDR1 SGHRS and CDR2 YFSETQ. With V trimmed by 3 bases and J by 7 bases, 18 bases remained unmatched. The CDR3 length is 19 residues.

Only one count was recorded for this clone. V is TRBV19 and J is TRBJ2-7; possible D gene TRBD1, 5 bases. V shed 4 bases and J shed 4 bases, with 17 bases lying between them. The CDR3 has 15 residues. Germline lookup yields CDR1 LNHDA and CDR2 SQIVND (reference sequence). The CDR3 here is CASSTDTQAGYEQYF. The CDR3 DNA reads as TGTGCCAGTAGTACGGACACCCAGGCCGGATACGAGCAGTACTTC. Variable domain in full (rest from reference TRBV19 and TRBJ2-7): DGGITQSPKYLFRKEGQNVTLSCEQNLNHDAMYWYRQDPGQGLRLIYYSQIVNDFQKGDIAEGYSVSREKKESFPLTVTSAQKNPTAFYLCASSTDTQAGYEQYFGPGTRLTVT.

The genes are TRBV5-4 and TRBJ1-4, with 10 bases lining up with TRBD1. Unmatched junction bases numbered 4, after V lost 4 bases and J lost 4 bases. The CDR3 has 15 amino acids. From germline, CDR1 is SGHNT and CDR2 YYREEE (reference sequence). CDR3 coding DNA: TGTGCCAGCAGCGTCCGGGACAGGGGTAATGAAAAACTGTTTTTT. Amino acids: CASSVRDRGNEKLFF.